These T cell receptor beta chains were read from a single sample in a study of blood T cell repertoires in COVID-19. Libraries were prepared by immunoSEQ multiplex PCR; TCRdb keeps only in-frame clonotypes and omits some of them. Of about 150,000 clones in the sample, about 82% were seen once. The sample taken for sequencing was peripheral blood. Receptors originate from a woman older than 75 with COVID-19, enrolled during active disease. The CDR3 runs from the conserved cysteine through the conserved F or W. D genes are given only for firm matches. Size tells how often a clone was seen (once, few, many) or the class of an expanded clone, and some rows leave it out.

clone_size	v_call	d_call	j_call	cdr3_length	cdr3_aa	cdr3_nt
NA	TRBV18	NA	TRBJ1-1	14	CASSPSVRNTEAFF	TGTGCCAGCTCACCATCGGTGAGGAACACTGAAGCTTTCTTT
NA	TRBV2	TRBD1	TRBJ1-6	15	CASSDGTGGYSPLHF	TGTGCCAGCAGTGATGGGACAGGGGGTTACTCACCCCTCCACTTT
NA	TRBV15	NA	TRBJ1-2	14	CATSRDLAADGYTF	TGTGCCACCAGCAGAGATCTTGCAGCGGATGGCTACACCTTC
NA	TRBV11-2	NA	TRBJ2-1	11	CASSLMRHAFF	TGTGCCAGCAGCTTAATGAGACACGCGTTCTTC
NA	TRBV5-1	NA	TRBJ1-6	14	CASSWDNGNSPLHF	TGCGCCAGCAGCTGGGACAACGGGAATTCACCCCTCCACTTT
NA	TRBV3-1/TRBV3-2	NA	TRBJ1-6	15	CASSPRQGRNSPLHF	TGTGCCAGCAGCCCCCGCCAGGGCCGTAATTCACCCCTCCACTTT
NA	TRBV5-6	NA	TRBJ1-2	16	CASSLGSSGVGYGYTF	TGTGCCAGCAGCTTGGGTAGTTCGGGGGTCGGCTATGGCTACACCTTC
NA	TRBV7-3	NA	TRBJ1-2	14	CASSQGQKLYGYTF	TGTGCCAGCAGCCAAGGACAGAAACTCTATGGCTACACCTTC
NA	TRBV11-1	NA	TRBJ1-1	12	CASSFAGSEAFF	TGTGCCAGCAGCTTCGCGGGGAGTGAAGCTTTCTTT
NA	TRBV5-4	NA	TRBJ1-2	13	CASQAGDNYGYTF	TGTGCCTCACAGGCTGGGGATAACTATGGCTACACCTTC
NA	TRBV6-5	TRBD1	TRBJ1-1	15	CASSTGTGFGTEAFF	TGTGCCAGCAGTACCGGGACAGGGTTCGGAACTGAAGCTTTCTTT
NA	TRBV28	NA	TRBJ2-3	16	CASGSPGHISTDTQYF	TGTGCCAGCGGATCCCCGGGACACATATCCACAGATACGCAGTATTTT
NA	TRBV5-1	NA	TRBJ1-5	13	CATLPRGRRTQHF	TGCGCCACCCTCCCGCGGGGCCGTAGGACCCAGCATTTT
once	TRBV19	TRBD1	TRBJ1-2	15	CASSIATGDYYGYTF	TGTGCCAGTAGTATAGCGACAGGGGACTACTATGGCTACACCTTC
few	TRBV6-5	NA	TRBJ1-2	14	CASSFISRVHGYTF	TGTGCCAGCAGCTTCATCTCCAGGGTTCATGGCTACACCTTC
NA	TRBV2	NA	TRBJ1-2	14	CASSGPGQNYGYTF	TGTGCCAGCAGTGGCCCCGGACAGAACTATGGCTACACCTTC
once	TRBV4-1	TRBD1	TRBJ1-6	14	CASSQVDRGSPLHF	TGCGCCAGCAGCCAAGTGGACAGGGGATCACCCCTCCACTTT
NA	TRBV19	NA	TRBJ1-1	13	CASSITGGTEAFF	TGTGCCAGTAGTATAACGGGGGGCACTGAAGCTTTCTTT
once	TRBV28	TRBD1	TRBJ1-5	13	CASLTGGGQPQHF	TGTGCCAGCCTGACAGGGGGCGGTCAGCCCCAGCATTTT
NA	TRBV7-3	NA	TRBJ1-2	14	CASSPTGSRYGYTF	TGTGCCAGCAGCCCAACAGGGTCCCGCTATGGCTACACCTTC
NA	TRBV29-1	NA	TRBJ2-5	13	CSVAGGGQETQYF	TGCAGCGTTGCCGGGGGAGGCCAAGAGACCCAGTACTTC
NA	TRBV7-7	NA	TRBJ2-2	14	CASSLDRFTGELFF	TGTGCTAGCAGCTTAGACAGGTTCACCGGGGAGCTGTTTTTT
NA	TRBV3-1/TRBV3-2	NA	TRBJ2-7	12	CASSQASYEQYF	TGTGCCAGCAGCCAAGCATCCTACGAGCAGTACTTC
NA	TRBV28	TRBD1	TRBJ1-3	14	CASAQGAVGNTIYF	TGTGCCAGCGCACAGGGGGCTGTTGGAAACACCATATATTTT
once	TRBV5-5	TRBD1	TRBJ2-1	17	CASSLEGQGSSYNEQFF	TGTGCCAGCAGCTTGGAGGGACAGGGTAGCTCCTACAATGAGCAGTTCTTC
NA	TRBV5-5	NA	TRBJ1-4	12	CASSLGTEKLFF	TGTGCCAGCAGCTTGGGGACAGAAAAACTGTTTTTT